This entry lists 32 T cell receptor beta chains sequenced from one sample in a study of blood T cell repertoires in COVID-19. Generated by immunoSEQ multiplex PCR, the TCRdb table keeps only in-frame clones and is missing some. The repertoire includes 80,000 to 100,000 clones, about 86% of them detected once, and 10% to 15% sits in the top ten. Sequencing used peripheral blood. All receptors derive from a woman aged 60-75 years in a cohort sampled during active or convalescent COVID-19.

This chain connects TRBV2 to TRBJ2-7; 11 bases map to TRBD2. With V trimmed by 5 bases and J by 1 base, 4 bases remained unmatched. This CDR3 region has 15 residues. Germline V CDR1 and CDR2: SNHLY, FYNNEI. This CDR3 is CASSPLAGGSYEQYF. The CDR3 region has the DNA TGTGCCAGCAGTCCCCTAGCGGGAGGTTCCTACGAGCAGTACTTC.

J is TRBJ2-5 and V is TRBV7-3; tentative D call: TRBD2 (6 bases). The CDR3 covers 14 residues. CDR1 is SGHTA, CDR2 FQGTGA, per germline. With 2 bases removed from V and 11 bases from J, the gap between germline ends came to 18 bases. The CDR3 here is CASSLGGGAGLQYF. CDR3 in DNA: TGTGCCAGCAGCTTAGGCGGCGGGGCGGGCCTTCAGTACTTC.

The chain couples TRBV19 to TRBJ2-7; 8 bases fit TRBD1. V shed 2 bases, J shed 6 bases, and the junction held 6 bases outside the gene matches. Germline V lookup: CDR1 LNHDA, CDR2 SQIVND (reference sequence). The CDR3 runs to 14 residues. CDR3 region: CASSIMTGAGEQYF. The CDR3 DNA follows: TGTGCCAGTAGTATAATGACAGGGGCTGGCGAGCAGTACTTC.

This chain uses TRBV9 with TRBJ2-1, with D perhaps TRBD2 (6 bases). Trimming pared 0 bases from V and 5 bases from J, leaving 12 bases between. CDR3 size: 15 residues. The germline V gene encodes CDR1 SGDLS and CDR2 YYNGEE. CDR3 amino acids: CASSVASGGNNEQFF. CDR3 coding DNA: TGTGCCAGCAGCGTAGCGTCCGGAGGGAACAATGAGCAGTTCTTC.

The gene calls are TRBV19 and TRBJ1-6; D gene ambiguous. V lost 3 bases, J lost 4 bases, and 10 bases lay in between. The CDR3 sequence is 15 residues long. Germline V CDR1 and CDR2: LNHDA, SQIVND (reference sequence). The CDR3, as DNA: TGTGCCAGTAGTATCTCCGAGGGTTATAATTCACCCCTCCACTTT. The encoded protein is CASSISEGYNSPLHF.

The chain is built from TRBV3-1 (or the pseudogene TRBV3-2) and TRBJ2-2; the D gene is possibly TRBD2 (6 bases). Trimming pared 1 base from V and 8 bases from J, leaving 8 bases between. The CDR3 totals 13 residues. The germline CDR1 and CDR2 sequences are LGHDT and YNNKEL (reference sequence). In DNA form, the CDR3 reads TGTGCCAGCAGCCAAGGACTAGGGGGGGAGCTGTTTTTT. Its translation is CASSQGLGGELFF.

This clone was picked up one time. This chain links TRBV12-3 or TRBV12-4 with TRBJ1-2; D is possibly TRBD1 (6 bases). CDR3 length: 13 amino acids. Trimming took off 6 bases at V and 6 bases at J, with 14 bases between the two ends. DNA of the CDR3: TGTGCCAGCAGGAAGCAGGGGCTTAATGGCTACACCTTC. Its translation: CASRKQGLNGYTF.

This clone was detected once. The CDR3, as DNA: TGTGCCAGCAGCTTAGAACCGGGACAGGGTTTACTCACCATATATTTT. Its translation: CASSLEPGQGLLTIYF. V is TRBV7-9 and J is TRBJ1-3, with TRBD1 matching 9 bases. The V gene end was trimmed by 1 base and the J gene end by 9 bases; junction bases not matched to a gene: 10. There are 16 residues in the CDR3. Germline V CDR1 and CDR2: SEHNR, FQNEAQ (reference sequence).

This chain links TRBV4-2 with TRBJ2-7; D gene ambiguous. The germline CDR1 and CDR2 sequences are LGHNA and YNFKEQ. The CDR3 spans 14 residues. Trimming cost V 0 bases and J 0 bases, with 6 bases left between them. CDR3 in DNA: TGTGCCAGCAGCCAAGATAAATACTCCTACGAGCAGTACTTC. It is translated as CASSQDKYSYEQYF.

The rearrangement joins TRBV12-2 to TRBJ2-3; TRBD2 reflects the table's D call only, with no check against the DNA. TRBV12-2 is marked as a pseudogene. The length of the CDR3 is 16 residues. CDR3 sequence (DNA): TGTGCAAGTCGCTTAGTGTGGGGAGCTAGCACAGATACGCAGTATTTT. It translates to CASRLVWGASTDTQYF.

The chain carries TRBV12-3 or TRBV12-4 and TRBJ2-7; TRBD2 is a possible D gene (6 bases). The CDR3 loop spans 11 amino acids. V dropped 6 bases and J dropped 7 bases, with 10 bases sitting between them. The CDR3 bases are TGTGCCAGCAGCTTCGCGGGGGAGCAGTACTTC. Translation: CASSFAGEQYF.

On this clone itself: The junction does not match germline at one end; this may be a read error. Additional DNA sequences in this sample encode the identical CDR3. The chain is built from TRBV28 and TRBJ1-4; 8 bases are a match to TRBD1. The germline V gene encodes CDR1 MDHEN and CDR2 SYDVKM. There are 17 residues in the CDR3. The CDR3, as DNA: TGTGCCAGCAGTTCCCTACTTTCAGGGGGCCCTAATGAGAAACTGTTTTTT. As protein: CASSSLLSGGPNEKLFF.

This clone came up once. The chain recombines TRBV18 with TRBJ2-5; D remains unclear. Trimming shortened V by 1 base and J by 1 base, and 13 bases separated the two germline ends. The CDR3 length is 16 residues. Germline V gene lookup returns CDR1 KGHSH and CDR2 LQKENI. The CDR3, as DNA: TGTGCCAGCTCACCACAACAAGAAAGATTCCAAGAGACCCAGTACTTC. It yields the protein CASSPQQERFQETQYF. The full variable domain, completed using reference TRBV18 and TRBJ2-5, is NAGVMQNPRHLVRRRGQEARLRCSPMKGHSHVYWYRQLPEEGLKFMVYLQKENIIDESGMPKERFSAEFPKEGPSILRIQQVVRGDSAAYFCASSPQQERFQETQYFGPGTRLLVL.

This clone was recorded once. This sequence joins TRBV4-1 and TRBJ1-2; D possibly corresponds to TRBD1 (6 bases). The germline V gene has CDR1 MGHRA and CDR2 YSYEKL. The CDR3 spans 14 residues. V lost 0 bases, J lost 3 bases, and 8 bases lay in between. CDR3 protein: CASSQEQGDYGYTF. The DNA for the CDR3 is TGCGCCAGCAGCCAAGAACAGGGAGACTATGGCTACACCTTC.

The chain joins TRBV6-1 to TRBJ2-7; possibly TRBD1 for D (6 bases). V was shortened by 1 base and J by 2 bases, with 21 bases between the two germline ends. The CDR3 has 18 residues. Germline CDR1 MNHNS, CDR2 SASEGT. The CDR3 DNA reads as TGTGCCAGCAGTGAAGTTTTAGGGTCGCGGACAGAGACCTACGAGCAGTACTTC. This encodes CASSEVLGSRTETYEQYF.

This clone was seen only a few times. The genes are TRBV3-1 (or the pseudogene TRBV3-2) and TRBJ2-3, with unresolved D. This CDR3 comprises 14 residues. Germline V gives CDR1 LGHDT, CDR2 YNNKEL (reference sequence). The V end lost 0 bases, the J end lost 6 bases, and 10 bases lay between the germline ends. The CDR3 DNA follows: TGTGCCAGCAGCCAAGATCTGCAGTCGGATACGCAGTATTTT. Translating it yields CASSQDLQSDTQYF.

The J gene is TRBJ1-5, the V gene TRBV7-9; D unclear. CDR1 and CDR2 from the germline V gene are SEHNR and FQNEAQ (reference sequence). The ends were cut back, 3 bases at V and 3 bases at J, with 9 bases in the middle. The CDR3 extends over 14 amino acids. DNA of the CDR3: TGTGCCAGCAGCTTCGACACAGCCAATCAGCCCCAGCATTTT. This translates into CASSFDTANQPQHF. Drawing the rest from reference TRBV7-9 and TRBJ1-5, the complete variable domain is DTGVSQNPRHKITKRGQNVTFRCDPISEHNRLYWYRQTLGQGPEFLTYFQNEAQLEKSRLLSDRFSAERPKGSFSTLEIQRTEQGDSAMYLCASSFDTANQPQHFGDGTRLSIL.

This rearrangement joins TRBV29-1 to TRBJ2-3, with 7 positions matching TRBD1. The CDR3 sequence is 11 residues long. Germline V lookup: CDR1 SQVTM, CDR2 ANQGSEA. V lost 6 bases to trimming and J lost 7 bases; unmatched junction nucleotides: 4. The CDR3, as DNA: TGCAGCGTGTACAGGGGCCATACGCAGTATTTT. Translation gives CSVYRGHTQYF.

The sample holds one count of this clone. The chain joins TRBV6-6 to TRBJ2-7; 10 bases map to TRBD1. V was pared by 7 bases and J by 5 bases, with 2 bases of the junction left unmatched. Germline V CDR1 and CDR2: MNHNY, SVGAGI (reference sequence). CDR3 length equals 12 residues. Here the CDR3 reads CASTGTGDEQYF. The DNA of the CDR3 is TGTGCCAGCACCGGGACAGGGGACGAGCAGTACTTC.

The J gene is TRBJ1-1, the V gene TRBV6-4, with 10 bases fitting TRBD1. Trimming removed 0 bases from V and 0 bases from J; junction bases left unmatched: 4. Germline loops: CDR1 MRHNA, CDR2 SNTAGT. This CDR3 has 17 amino acids. DNA for the CDR3: TGTGCCAGCAGTGACTCGAGACAGGGGGCGATGAACACTGAAGCTTTCTTT. Translating gives CASSDSRQGAMNTEAFF.

This clone showed up just once. The chain uses TRBV7-2 and TRBJ1-2; TRBD1 aligns across 11 bases. J was trimmed by 7 bases and V by 1 base; bases with no gene match: 2. CDR3 length equals 14 residues. The germline V gene has CDR1 SGHTA and CDR2 FQGNSA. The CDR3 here is CASSLEGQGVGYTF. The DNA for the CDR3 is TGTGCCAGCAGCTTAGAGGGACAGGGGGTTGGCTACACCTTC.

V is TRBV2 and J is TRBJ2-4; 10 bases line up with TRBD2. Per germline, CDR1 SNHLY and CDR2 FYNNEI. With 2 bases clipped from V and 7 bases from J, the junction kept 11 bases outside the gene matches. The CDR3 runs 17 residues. The DNA for the CDR3 is TGTGCCAGCAGTGAAAGGTCTAGCGGGGGTCTCGGGAACATTCAGTACTTC. It specifies CASSERSSGGLGNIQYF.

The rearrangement uses TRBV6-1 and TRBJ2-4; D possibly corresponds to TRBD2 (5 bases). V was shortened by 3 bases and J by 1 base, with 10 bases between the two germline ends. The CDR3 runs 15 residues. Germline V CDR1 and CDR2: MNHNS, SASEGT. DNA for the CDR3: TGTGCCAGCAGTGATCTCGGAGGCGCCAAAAACATTCAGTACTTC. Its protein is CASSDLGGAKNIQYF.

The chain joins TRBV7-9 to TRBJ2-7, with 9 bases fitting TRBD1. After removal of 3 bases from V and 0 bases from J, the junction contained 6 bases not matched to a gene. The CDR3 consists of 16 residues. The germline V gene encodes CDR1 SEHNR and CDR2 FQNEAQ (reference sequence). Here the CDR3 DNA reads TGTGCCAGCAGCTTTACAACAGGGGGCTTCTCCTACGAGCAGTACTTC. This sequence encodes CASSFTTGGFSYEQYF.

The genes are TRBV10-1 and TRBJ1-1; 8 positions agree with TRBD1. The CDR3 loop spans 16 amino acids. V gave up 4 bases and J gave up 1 base; unmatched junction bases: 8. CDR1 is WNHNN, CDR2 SYGVQD, per germline (reference sequence). DNA of the CDR3: TGCGCCAGCAGTGGGCCTTACAGGGGGAGGAACACTGAAGCTTTCTTT. Protein sequence: CASSGPYRGRNTEAFF.

CDR3 in DNA: TGTGCCATCAGTGGCAGCTTGGGGGGAGCTGCAGATACGCAGTATTTT. Residues: CAISGSLGGAADTQYF. The rearrangement links TRBV10-3 to TRBJ2-3; possibly TRBD2 for D (6 bases). Trimming removed 4 bases at V and 4 bases at J, with 18 bases between. Germline V gene lookup returns CDR1 ENHRY and CDR2 SYGVKD. This CDR3 spans 16 amino acids.

As regards this clone: At the DNA level, this CDR3 is encoded by other sequences in the same sample as well. The chain recombines TRBV19 with TRBJ2-1; 12 nucleotides agree with TRBD2. The trim removed 3 bases at V and 7 bases at J, leaving 4 bases unmatched. This CDR3 region has 15 residues. Per the germline V gene, CDR1 is LNHDA and CDR2 is SQIVND (reference sequence). CDR3: CASSIGLAGLNEQFF. The CDR3 nucleotides read TGTGCCAGTAGTATCGGACTAGCGGGGCTGAATGAGCAGTTCTTC.

This chain links TRBV10-2 with TRBJ2-1, with 12 positions matching TRBD2. Germline trimming cut 7 bases from V and 5 bases from J; bases unmatched to any gene: 6. The CDR3 extends over 15 amino acids. Germline lookup yields CDR1 WSHSY and CDR2 SAAADI. CDR3 DNA: TGCGCCAGCAACCTGGCTAGCGGGAGGGACAATGAGCAGTTCTTC. It is translated as CASNLASGRDNEQFF.

This sequence joins TRBV5-6 and TRBJ2-4; weak D call: TRBD2 (6 bases). Trimming took off 0 bases at V and 0 bases at J, with 13 bases between the two ends. The CDR3 sequence is 17 residues long. Germline CDR1 SGHDT, CDR2 YYEEEE. The DNA of the CDR3 is TGTGCCAGCAGCTTGGTCGGAGGGCTCCTAGCCAAAAACATTCAGTACTTC. Its protein product is CASSLVGGLLAKNIQYF. Based on the CDR3 plus reference TRBV5-6 and TRBJ2-4, the full variable domain is DAGVTQSPTHLIKTRGQQVTLRCSPKSGHDTVSWYQQALGQGPQFIFQYYEEEERQRGNFPDRFSGHQFPNYSSELNVNALLLGDSALYLCASSLVGGLLAKNIQYFGAGTRLSVL.

Only one count was recorded for this clone. The genes are TRBV13 and TRBJ2-3, with TRBD2 as a possible D gene (7 bases). The ends were cut back, 1 base at V and 4 bases at J, with 15 bases in the middle. The CDR3 totals 16 residues. The germline CDR1 and CDR2 sequences are PRHDT and FYEKMQ (reference sequence). In DNA form, the CDR3 reads TGTGCCAGCAGCTTAGCGGGGGGCCTCGGTCCAGATACGCAGTATTTT. Amino acid sequence: CASSLAGGLGPDTQYF.

The rearrangement joins TRBV6-5 to TRBJ2-3, with a weak D call TRBD2 (6 bases). V was trimmed by 6 bases and J by 6 bases, leaving 16 bases between them. CDR3 length: 14 amino acids. CDR1 is MNHEY, CDR2 SVGAGI, per germline. The CDR3 spells CASSYRLVGDTQYF. CDR3 sequence (DNA): TGTGCCAGCAGCTATAGACTAGTTGGGGATACGCAGTATTTT.

This clone has just one count. This sequence joins TRBV5-5 and TRBJ2-7; D gene unclear. The CDR3 is made up of 14 amino acids. Germline values: CDR1 SGHKS, CDR2 YYEKEE (reference sequence). Trimming shortened V by 1 base and J by 5 bases, and 13 bases separated the two germline ends. CDR3: CASSLRATLDEQYF. The DNA for the CDR3 is TGTGCCAGCAGCTTGCGTGCGACTCTAGACGAGCAGTACTTC.